This entry features one T cell receptor (beta chain) sequence. Gene names follow the mouse nomenclature. The read falls 1 residue short of the CDR3 end, and the missing part is taken from the germline J gene. These data are taken from a study of tissue T cells after allogeneic stem cell transplantation. Sequencing of TCRbeta CDR3 at survey depth gave sequences and template counts. TCRdb keeps only in-frame clones here, not all; method: immunoSEQ multiplex PCR. The repertoire holds 8,000 to 8,500 clones, with 35% to 60% as singletons. Germline CDR1 reads LGHNA; CDR2 reads YNLKQL (reference sequence). This CDR3 has 16 residues. V dropped 0 bases and J dropped 3; count of bases not matched to a gene: 8. Described time point: mouse harvest day 7 after allogeneic transplant. Tail vein injection delivered 10^7 T-cell-depleted bone marrow cells and 10^6 splenic CD5+ T cells.

Sequencing was carried out using gut tissue. The chain carries TRBV5 and TRBJ2-7, with 7 bases lining up with TRBD2. The sequence derives from a female BALB/c mouse given C57BL/6 T cells with graft-versus-host disease after an allogeneic hematopoietic cell transplant. The covered CDR3 bases are TGTGCCAGCAGCCAAGAGAACATGGGGGGAATCTATGAACAGTAC. Translation gives CASSQENMGGIYEQY. The complete CDR3 reads CASSQENMGGIYEQYF.